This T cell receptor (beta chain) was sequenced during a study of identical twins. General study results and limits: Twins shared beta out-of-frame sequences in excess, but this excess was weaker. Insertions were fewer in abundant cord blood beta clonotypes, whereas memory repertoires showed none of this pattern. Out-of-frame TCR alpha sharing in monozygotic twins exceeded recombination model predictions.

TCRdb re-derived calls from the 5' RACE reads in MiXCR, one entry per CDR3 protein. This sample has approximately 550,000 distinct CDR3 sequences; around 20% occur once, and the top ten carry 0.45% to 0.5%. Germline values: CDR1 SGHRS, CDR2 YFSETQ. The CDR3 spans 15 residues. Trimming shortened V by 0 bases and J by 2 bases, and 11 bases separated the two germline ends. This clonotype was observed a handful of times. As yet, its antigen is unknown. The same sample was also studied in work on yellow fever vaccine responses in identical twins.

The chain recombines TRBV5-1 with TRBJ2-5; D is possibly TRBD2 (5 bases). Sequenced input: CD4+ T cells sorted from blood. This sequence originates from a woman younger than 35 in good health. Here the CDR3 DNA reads TGCGCCAGCAGCTTGGCCAAGGGAGTTCAAGAGACCCAGTACTTC. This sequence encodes CASSLAKGVQETQYF. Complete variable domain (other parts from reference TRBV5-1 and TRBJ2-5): KAGVTQTPRYLIKTRGQQVTLSCSPISGHRSVSWYQQTPGQGLQFLFEYFSETQRNKGNFPGRFSGRQFSNSRSEMNVSTLELGDSALYLCASSLAKGVQETQYFGPGTRLLVL.